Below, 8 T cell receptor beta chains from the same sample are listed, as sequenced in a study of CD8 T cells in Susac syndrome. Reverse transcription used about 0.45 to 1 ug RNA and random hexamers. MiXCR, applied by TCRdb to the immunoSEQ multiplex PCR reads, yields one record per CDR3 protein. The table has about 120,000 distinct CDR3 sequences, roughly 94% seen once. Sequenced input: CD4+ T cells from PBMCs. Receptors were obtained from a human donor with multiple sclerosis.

In DNA, the CDR3 is TGTGCCAGCAGCTTGGGGCGAGCGGAGGGATACTACGAGCAGTACTTC. Protein: CASSLGRAEGYYEQYF. The genes are TRBV13 and TRBJ2-7; D might be TRBD2 (6 bases). There are 16 residues in the CDR3. V was pared by 3 bases and J by 3 bases, with 18 bases between. The V gene's germline CDR1 is PRHDT and CDR2 FYEKMQ (reference sequence). Filled out from reference TRBV13 and TRBJ2-7, the complete variable domain reads AAGVIQSPRHLIKEKRETATLKCYPIPRHDTVYWYQQGPGQDPQFLISFYEKMQSDKGSIPDRFSAQQFSDYHSELNMSSLELGDSALYFCASSLGRAEGYYEQYFGPGTRLTVT.

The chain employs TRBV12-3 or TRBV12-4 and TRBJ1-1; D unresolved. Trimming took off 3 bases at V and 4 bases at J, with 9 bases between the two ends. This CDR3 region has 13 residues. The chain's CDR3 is CASSLLLSTEAFF. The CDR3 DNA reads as TGTGCCAGCAGTTTGCTCTTGAGCACTGAAGCTTTCTTT.

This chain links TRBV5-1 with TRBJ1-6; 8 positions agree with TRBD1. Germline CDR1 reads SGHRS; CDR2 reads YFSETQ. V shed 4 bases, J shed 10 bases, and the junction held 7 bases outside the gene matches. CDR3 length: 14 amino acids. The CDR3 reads CASSADREGSPLHF. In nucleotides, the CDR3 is TGCGCCAGCAGCGCGGACAGGGAAGGGTCACCCCTCCACTTT. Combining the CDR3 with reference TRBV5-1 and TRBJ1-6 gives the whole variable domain KAGVTQTPRYLIKTRGQQVTLSCSPISGHRSVSWYQQTPGQGLQFLFEYFSETQRNKGNFPGRFSGRQFSNSRSEMNVSTLELGDSALYLCASSADREGSPLHFGNGTRLTVT.

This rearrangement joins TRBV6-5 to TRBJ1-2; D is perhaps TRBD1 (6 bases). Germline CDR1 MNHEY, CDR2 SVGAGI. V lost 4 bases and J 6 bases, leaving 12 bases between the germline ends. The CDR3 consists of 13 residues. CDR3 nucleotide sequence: TGTGCCAGCAGTTTTTGGGCAGGGGATGGCTACACCTTC. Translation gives CASSFWAGDGYTF.

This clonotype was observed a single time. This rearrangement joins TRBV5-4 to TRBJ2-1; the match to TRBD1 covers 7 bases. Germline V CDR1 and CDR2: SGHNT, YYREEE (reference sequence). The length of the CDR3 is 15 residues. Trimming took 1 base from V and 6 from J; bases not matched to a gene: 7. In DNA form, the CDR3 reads TGTGCCAGCAGCTTGAATGAGGGGGCAATCAATGAGCAGTTCTTC. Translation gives CASSLNEGAINEQFF. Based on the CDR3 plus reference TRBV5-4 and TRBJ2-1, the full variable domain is ETGVTQSPTHLIKTRGQQVTLRCSSQSGHNTVSWYQQALGQGPQFIFQYYREEENGRGNFPPRFSGLQFPNYSSELNVNALELDDSALYLCASSLNEGAINEQFFGPGTRLTVL.

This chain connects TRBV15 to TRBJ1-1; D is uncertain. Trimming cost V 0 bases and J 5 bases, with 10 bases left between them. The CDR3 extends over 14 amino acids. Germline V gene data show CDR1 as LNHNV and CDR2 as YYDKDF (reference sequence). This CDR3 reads CATSRDSRVTEAFF. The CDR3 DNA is TGTGCCACCAGCAGAGATTCGAGGGTAACTGAAGCTTTCTTT.

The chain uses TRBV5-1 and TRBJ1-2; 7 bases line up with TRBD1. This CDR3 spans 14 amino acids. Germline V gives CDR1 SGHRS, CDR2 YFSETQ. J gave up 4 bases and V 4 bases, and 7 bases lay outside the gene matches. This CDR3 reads CASSIETGTYGYTF. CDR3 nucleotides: TGCGCCAGCAGCATAGAGACAGGGACCTATGGCTACACCTTC.

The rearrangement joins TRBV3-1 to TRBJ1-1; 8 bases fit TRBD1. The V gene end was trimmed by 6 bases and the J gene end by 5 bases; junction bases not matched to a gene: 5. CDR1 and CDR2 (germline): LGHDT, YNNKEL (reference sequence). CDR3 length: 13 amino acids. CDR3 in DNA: TGTGCCAGCAGGCAGGGGGCGTATACTGAAGCTTTCTTT. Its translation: CASRQGAYTEAFF.